Listed here are 30 T cell receptor beta chains from one sample, sequenced in a study of molecular identifiers for immune sequencing clone quantification. TCRdb itself ran the PCR reads through MiXCR, one entry per CDR3 protein. Of some 97,000 distinct CDR3 sequences detected, roughly a third appear once; the ten largest clones hold 4% to 5%. Sequenced: naive CD8+ T cells from blood, with Jurkat cell RNA spiked in. Specified subset: FACS-sorted CD8+CD4-CCR7+CD45RA+ naive T cells. The receptors derive from a human donor in good health. Some libraries in this study had Jurkat cell RNA spiked in.

V and J are TRBV27 and TRBJ2-3, with TRBD2 matching 8 bases. Germline V gene lookup returns CDR1 MNHEY and CDR2 SMNVEV (reference sequence). CDR3 length: 18 amino acids. With 1 base clipped from V and 1 base from J, the junction kept 10 bases outside the gene matches. CDR3 residues: CASSLWGRPTSGTDTQYF. DNA of the CDR3: TGTGCCAGCAGTTTATGGGGGAGGCCGACTAGCGGCACAGATACGCAGTATTTT.

As to this clonotype: Since no conserved phenylalanine or tryptophan closes the CDR3, a read error is the likely cause. The rearrangement uses TRBV20-1 and TRBJ2-3, with D tentatively TRBD2 (5 bases). CDR1 and CDR2 (germline): DFQATT, SNEGSKA (reference sequence). The CDR3 has 13 residues. V lost 6 bases to trimming and J lost 1 base, with 11 bases between them. The CDR3 DNA follows: TGCAGTGCAACGGACTCGGGCACAGATACGCAGTATTAT. Residues: CSATDSGTDTQYY.

The gene calls are TRBV6-1 and TRBJ1-2, with 11 nucleotides matching TRBD1. V lost 5 bases and J lost 3; bases outside the gene matches: 2. The CDR3 contains 14 residues. Germline CDR1 and CDR2: MNHNS and SASEGT. The CDR3 spells CASSWDRGDYGYTF. The CDR3, as DNA: TGTGCCAGCAGTTGGGACAGGGGGGACTATGGCTACACCTTC.

A word on this clonotype: Likely a read error: the CDR3 ends without its conserved phenylalanine or tryptophan. The chain uses TRBV6-6 and TRBJ2-7; TRBD1 is a possible D gene (5 bases). The CDR3 length is 14 residues. Germline V gene lookup returns CDR1 MNHNY and CDR2 SVGAGI (reference sequence). The V end was cut by 0 bases, the J end by 1 base, with 7 bases between. CDR3 in DNA: TGTGCCAGCAGTTACTCGCCAGGGTCCTACGAGCAGTACATC. Translation gives CASSYSPGSYEQYI.

Concerning this clonotype itself: A much larger clone differs from this one at a single base, so this may be a read error. The chain has TRBV2 and TRBJ2-6; unclear D gene. Trimming cost V 9 bases and J 4 bases, with 4 bases left between them. This CDR3 has 11 residues. Germline CDR1 and CDR2: SNHLY and FYNNEI. CDR3 DNA: TGTGCCAGATTCGGGGCCAACGTCCTGACTTTC. The encoded protein is CARFGANVLTF. The full variable domain, completed using reference TRBV2 and TRBJ2-6, is EPEVTQTPSHQVTQMGQEVILRCVPISNHLYFYWYRQILGQKVEFLVSFYNNEISEKSEIFDDQFSVERPDGSNFTLKIRSTKLEDSAMYFCARFGANVLTFGAGSRLTVL.

A word on this clonotype: This may stem from a read error, because a much larger clone lies one nucleotide away. The V and J genes are TRBV28 and TRBJ2-4; a possible D gene is TRBD2 (5 bases). The germline V gene has CDR1 MDHEN and CDR2 SYDVKM. The CDR3 is 15 residues long. CDR3 residues: CASSFPPLAKIIQYF. CDR3 sequence (DNA): TGTGCCAGCAGTTTCCCCCCGCTAGCCAAAATCATTCAGTACTTC. The variable domain in full, completed from reference TRBV28 and TRBJ2-4, reads DVKVTQSSRYLVKRTGEKVFLECVQDMDHENMFWYRQDPGLGLRLIYFSYDVKMKEKGDIPEGYSVSREKKERFSLILESASTNQTSMYLCASSFPPLAKIIQYFGAGTRLSVL.

CDR3 DNA: TGTGCCAGCGCATCGAGCTACGAGCAGTACTTC. Translating it yields CASASSYEQYF. V and J are TRBV28 and TRBJ2-7, with no clear D. The V gene's germline CDR1 is MDHEN and CDR2 SYDVKM. Trimming stripped 8 bases from V and 3 bases from J, with 8 bases between. The CDR3 contains 11 residues.

This clonotype was found many times. The rearrangement links TRBV6-2 or TRBV6-3 to TRBJ2-3, with D tentatively TRBD1 or TRBD2 (5 bases each). CDR1 and CDR2 from the germline V gene are MNHEY and SVGEGT. Trimming stripped 5 bases from V and 6 bases from J, with 15 bases between. The CDR3 extends over 14 amino acids. CDR3 sequence (DNA): TGTGCCAGCAGTGCGCTAGGGACGTCGGATACGCAGTATTTT. It specifies CASSALGTSDTQYF.

This clonotype was counted only a few times. The chain combines TRBV7-9 with TRBJ2-5; 9 positions agree with TRBD2. The CDR3 contains 15 residues. V was pared by 3 bases and J by 3 bases, with 5 bases of the junction left unmatched. Germline CDR1 SEHNR, CDR2 FQNEAQ (reference sequence). The CDR3 DNA is TGTGCCAGCAGCTTGACTAGCGGAGCAAAAGAGACCCAGTACTTC. It specifies CASSLTSGAKETQYF.

A word on this clonotype: One junction end disagrees with the germline gene, perhaps due to a read error. The rearrangement links TRBV9 to TRBJ1-1; a possible D gene is TRBD1 (6 bases). The CDR3 has 14 amino acids. Germline V gene sequence: CDR1 SGDLS, CDR2 YYNGEE. The DNA for the CDR3 is TGTGCCAGCAGCGCAGGGGCCAGGAACGCTGAAGCTTTCTTT. Its translation is CASSAGARNAEAFF.

This clonotype has more than one count but fewer than ten. The chain links TRBV20-1 to TRBJ2-5; D is unresolved. The CDR3 is 12 amino acids. Germline V gene sequence: CDR1 DFQATT, CDR2 SNEGSKA (reference sequence). V was cut by 3 bases and J by 1 base, with 6 bases left in between. The CDR3 DNA reads as TGCAGTGCTAGCCAGACCCAAGAGACCCAGTACTTC. Translating it yields CSASQTQETQYF.

With respect to this clonotype: This could be a read error, since a much larger clone is one nucleotide away. In DNA, the CDR3 is TGTGCCAGCGGCCAAGAAAGCACTACTAGTGGTCTTAACACCGGGGAGCTGTTTTTT. Its translation is CASGQESTTSGLNTGELFF. The V call is TRBV3-1, the J call TRBJ2-2, with D perhaps TRBD2 (5 bases). CDR3 length: 19 amino acids. Germline V gene sequence: CDR1 LGHDT, CDR2 YNNKEL (reference sequence). The full variable domain, its missing parts supplied by reference TRBV3-1 and TRBJ2-2, is DTAVSQTPKYLVTQMGNDKSIKCEQNLGHDTMYWYKQDSKKFLKIMFSYNNKELIINETVPNRFSPKSPDKAHLNLHINSLELGDSAVYFCASGQESTTSGLNTGELFFGEGSRLTVL.

This clonotype was seen many times. The germline gene is not matched at one end of the junction; a read error may be the cause. CDR3 DNA: TGTGCCAGCAGCTTAGCGGCCGAGCCAGACTGG. It encodes CASSLAAEPDW. The chain recombines TRBV7-2 with TRBJ2-7; D is unclear. Germline V CDR1 and CDR2: SGHTA, FQGNSA. CDR3 length equals 11 residues.

Ten or more counts support this clonotype. The chain combines TRBV28 with TRBJ2-3, with D perhaps being TRBD1 or TRBD2 (6 bases each). This CDR3 is 17 amino acids long. With 2 bases removed from V and 0 bases from J, the gap between germline ends came to 15 bases. Germline V gene lookup returns CDR1 MDHEN and CDR2 SYDVKM. The DNA of the CDR3 is TGTGCCAGCAGTTTACCCGGGGGCAGTGCTAGCACAGATACGCAGTATTTT. As protein: CASSLPGGSASTDTQYF.

Of note for this clonotype: One end of the junction varies from germline; a read error may be responsible. This chain links TRBV19 with TRBJ2-2; 10 nucleotides match TRBD2. The germline gives CDR1 LNHDA, CDR2 SQIVND (reference sequence). CDR3 length: 19 amino acids. CDR3 region: CASSIVPCLAGEAPGELFF. CDR3 in DNA: TGTGCCAGTAGTATTGTACCGTGTCTAGCGGGAGAAGCCCCCGGTGAGCTGTTTTTT.

In this sample, this clonotype turned up many times. Here the CDR3 DNA reads TGTGCCAGCAGCCAAGAAGCTAGCGGGGACTACGAGCAGTACTTC. Its translation: CASSQEASGDYEQYF. V is TRBV4-2 and J is TRBJ2-7, with TRBD2 matching 9 bases. J lost 3 bases, V lost 0 bases, and 3 bases had no gene match. CDR3 length: 15 amino acids. CDR1 and CDR2 (germline): LGHNA, YNFKEQ.

As regards this clonotype: An end of the junction does not agree with germline; a read error may underlie this. This chain links TRBV5-6 with TRBJ2-2, with 12 bases matching TRBD1. The CDR3 sequence is 13 residues long. Germline CDR1 SGHDT, CDR2 YYEEEE. The CDR3 region has the DNA TGTGCCCCTTTGGGACAGGGGGCCGGGGAGCTGTCTTTT. Residues: CAPLGQGAGELSF.

This clonotype was counted many times. The V call is TRBV15, the J call TRBJ2-3; no definite D call. The CDR3 has 14 amino acids. The V end was cut by 1 base, the J end by 6 bases, with 11 bases between. The germline gives CDR1 LNHNV, CDR2 YYDKDF (reference sequence). This CDR3 is CATSRGLEPDTQYF. In nucleotides, the CDR3 is TGTGCCACCAGCAGAGGTTTAGAGCCTGATACGCAGTATTTT.

With regard to this clonotype: At one end, the junction sequence differs from germline, possibly due to a read error. J is TRBJ1-1 and V is TRBV13; the D is unclear. CDR3 size: 13 residues. Germline-derived CDR1 and CDR2 are PRHDT and FYEKMQ (reference sequence). The CDR3 protein is CASSIGGEAEAFF. CDR3 coding DNA: TGTGCCAGCAGCATAGGCGGGGAGGCTGAAGCTTTCTTT.

This clonotype came up many times. The chain combines TRBV10-3 with TRBJ2-3; no reliable D call. CDR1 is ENHRY and CDR2 is SYGVKD in the germline V gene. Trimming shortened V by 2 bases and J by 2 bases, and 8 bases separated the two germline ends. The CDR3 extends over 14 amino acids. This CDR3 reads CAISELTDTDTQYF. In DNA form, the CDR3 reads TGTGCCATCAGTGAGCTAACGGACACAGATACGCAGTATTTT.

Only a few counts were recorded for this clonotype. The rearrangement uses TRBV6-2 or TRBV6-3 and TRBJ1-5, with D hard to call. V was clipped by 5 bases and J by 4 bases, with 15 bases between them. The CDR3 totals 15 residues. The germline CDR1 and CDR2 sequences are MNHEY and SVGEGT. The CDR3 loop is CASSTTPRGNQPQHF. For the CDR3, the DNA is TGTGCCAGCAGTACAACCCCACGGGGTAATCAGCCCCAGCATTTT.

In its sample, this clonotype was seen a few times. The chain carries TRBV11-2 and TRBJ2-3; weak D call: TRBD1 (5 bases). The germline V gene encodes CDR1 SGHAT and CDR2 FQNNGV. CDR3 length: 15 amino acids. Trimming cost V 4 bases and J 6 bases, with 17 bases left between them. The CDR3 region is CASSYRGRMGDTQYF. The CDR3 nucleotides read TGTGCCAGCAGCTATAGGGGCCGGATGGGGGATACGCAGTATTTT.

Remarks on this clonotype: One end of the junction does not line up with germline, which may come from a read error. This chain connects TRBV20-1 to TRBJ1-1; no definite D call. Germline values: CDR1 DFQATT, CDR2 SNEGSKA (reference sequence). The CDR3 runs 14 residues. The CDR3 sequence: CSASAQRIYTVAFF. In DNA, the CDR3 is TGCAGTGCTAGCGCTCAGAGGATATACACTGTAGCTTTCTTT.

This clonotype was picked up many times. This rearrangement joins TRBV6-5 to TRBJ2-7; D perhaps matches TRBD1 (6 bases). CDR3 size: 13 residues. The V gene's germline CDR1 is MNHEY and CDR2 SVGAGI. Deletions cut 2 bases from V and 6 bases from J, with 11 bases between. The CDR3 here is CASSYGAGVEQYF. The CDR3 DNA sequence: TGTGCCAGCAGTTACGGGGCAGGGGTCGAGCAGTACTTC.

There are a few counts of this clonotype. V gene TRBV2 combines with J gene TRBJ2-2; possibly TRBD2 for D (6 bases). There are 16 residues in the CDR3. Germline V CDR1 and CDR2: SNHLY, FYNNEI. Trimming pared 10 bases from V and 2 bases from J, leaving 20 bases between. Here the CDR3 reads CATDSSARPNTGELFF. The CDR3 DNA is TGTGCCACCGACTCTAGCGCGAGACCTAACACCGGGGAGCTGTTTTTT.

To note about this clonotype: This clone may be a read error of a much larger clone one base away. The chain's CDR3 is CASSSASGPLYVQYF. In nucleotides, the CDR3 is TGTGCCAGCAGCTCCGCTAGCGGCCCCCTTTACGTGCAGTACTTC. The V call is TRBV11-2, the J call TRBJ2-7; 7 bases align to TRBD2. The germline V gene encodes CDR1 SGHAT and CDR2 FQNNGV. This CDR3 has 15 residues. Complete variable domain (other parts from reference TRBV11-2 and TRBJ2-7): EAGVAQSPRYKIIEKRQSVAFWCNPISGHATLYWYQQILGQGPKLLIQFQNNGVVDDSQLPKDRFSAERLKGVDSTLKIQPAKLEDSAVYLCASSSASGPLYVQYFGPGTRLTVT.

With respect to this clonotype: Given a much more abundant clone one base away, this may be a read error. V gene TRBV5-1 combines with J gene TRBJ1-1; D gene ambiguous. V was shortened by 6 bases and J by 2 bases, with 11 bases between the two germline ends. This CDR3 comprises 13 residues. Per the germline V gene, CDR1 is SGHRS and CDR2 is YFSETQ. CDR3 in amino acids: CASKSGPNTEAFF. The CDR3 coding sequence is TGCGCCAGCAAATCAGGACCTAACACTGAAGCTTTCTTT.

A word on this clonotype: This could be a read error, since a much larger clone is one nucleotide away. This chain uses TRBV5-5 with TRBJ2-7; possible D gene TRBD2, 5 bases. This CDR3 has 13 amino acids. CDR1 is SGHKS and CDR2 is YYEKEE in the germline V gene (reference sequence). CDR3 DNA sequence: TGTACCAGCAGCTTAGGAGGCGACTACGAGCAGTACTTC. Amino acid sequence: CTSSLGGDYEQYF.

This clonotype was detected ten times or more. The chain couples TRBV9 to TRBJ2-2; no firm D call. The V gene lost 2 bases and the J gene lost 1 base, with 3 bases spanning the gap. This CDR3 contains 13 residues. Germline CDR1 reads SGDLS; CDR2 reads YYNGEE. Here the CDR3 DNA reads TGTGCCAGCAGCGTGGAGAACACCGGGGAGCTGTTTTTT. Translated, it gives CASSVENTGELFF. Full variable domain (remainder filled in from reference TRBV9 and TRBJ2-2): DSGVTQTPKHLITATGQRVTLRCSPRSGDLSVYWYQQSLDQGLQFLIQYYNGEERAKGNILERFSAQQFPDLHSELNLSSLELGDSALYFCASSVENTGELFFGEGSRLTVL.

This clonotype was seen ten or more times. The J gene is TRBJ2-3, the V gene TRBV9; D is unresolved. V was cut by 3 bases and J by 7 bases, with 9 bases left in between. This CDR3 has 12 residues. The germline gives CDR1 SGDLS, CDR2 YYNGEE. The CDR3 DNA sequence: TGTGCCAGCAGCGGCTTTCTAAATACGCAGTATTTT. This sequence encodes CASSGFLNTQYF.